These 30 T cell receptor beta chains originate from one sample sequenced in a study of T cells after somatic rescue of genetic block. The protocol was immunoSEQ multiplex PCR, while the TCRdb copy is restricted to in-frame clones and leaves out a portion. The sample shows around 57,000 clones, approximately 96% of them seen only once. Sequences were obtained from peripheral blood mononuclear cells (PBMCs). The receptors were gathered from a child in the first two years of life.

V gene TRBV30 combines with J gene TRBJ1-4; 8 nucleotides line up with TRBD1. Unmatched junction bases numbered 5, after V lost 0 bases and J lost 8 bases. CDR1 is GTSNPN and CDR2 is SVGIG in the germline V gene (reference sequence). This CDR3 spans 14 amino acids. DNA for the CDR3: TGTGCCTGGAGTGTAACAGGGGGGGAAGAAAAACTGTTTTTT. Protein product: CAWSVTGGEEKLFF.

V gene TRBV4-3 combines with J gene TRBJ1-2; weak D call: TRBD1 (6 bases). This CDR3 comprises 15 residues. Trimming removed 1 base at V and 7 bases at J, with 16 bases between. The germline gives CDR1 LGHNA, CDR2 YSLEER. CDR3 coding DNA: TGCGCCAGCAGCCAAGCTCCTCCGAGGGGGACTGGCTACACCTTC. Translated: CASSQAPPRGTGYTF.

The gene calls are TRBV5-4 and TRBJ2-1; 8 nucleotides agree with TRBD1. The CDR3 consists of 14 residues. The V gene's germline CDR1 is SGHNT and CDR2 YYREEE (reference sequence). J gave up 7 bases and V 2 bases, and 5 bases lay outside the gene matches. The CDR3 bases are TGTGCCAGCAGCTTCAGGGACAGGAGGAATGAGCAGTTCTTC. Translation: CASSFRDRRNEQFF.

The chain is built from TRBV18 and TRBJ2-7; TRBD2 is a possible D gene (7 bases). The CDR3 sequence is 15 residues long. The V end lost 5 bases, the J end lost 2 bases, and 16 bases lay between the germline ends. In germline, CDR1 is KGHSH, CDR2 LQKENI. CDR3 protein: CASSTGGGIAYEQYF. In DNA form, the CDR3 reads TGTGCCAGCTCAACGGGCGGGGGCATAGCCTACGAGCAGTACTTC.

The V gene is TRBV27, the J gene TRBJ2-1, with TRBD2 matching 8 bases. V lost 4 bases, J lost 9 bases, and 5 bases stayed unmatched. The CDR3 sequence is 13 residues long. CDR1 and CDR2 (germline): MNHEY, SMNVEV (reference sequence). The chain's CDR3 is CASSSGRAFEQFF. The CDR3 nucleotides are TGTGCCAGCAGTTCCGGGAGGGCCTTTGAGCAGTTCTTC.

This chain connects TRBV5-1 to TRBJ2-1; TRBD2 matches 8 bases. The CDR3 length is 13 residues. V was clipped by 5 bases and J by 2 bases; unmatched bases: 0. Germline loops: CDR1 SGHRS, CDR2 YFSETQ. CDR3 amino acids: CASRLAAYNEQFF. As DNA, the CDR3 is TGCGCCAGCAGACTAGCGGCCTACAATGAGCAGTTCTTC. The full variable domain, completed using reference TRBV5-1 and TRBJ2-1, is KAGVTQTPRYLIKTRGQQVTLSCSPISGHRSVSWYQQTPGQGLQFLFEYFSETQRNKGNFPGRFSGRQFSNSRSEMNVSTLELGDSALYLCASRLAAYNEQFFGPGTRLTVL.

CDR3 sequence reads: CASSLGRTNTGELFF. CDR3 coding DNA: TGCGCCAGCAGCTTGGGTAGGACAAACACCGGGGAGCTGTTTTTT. This chain joins TRBV5-1 and TRBJ2-2, with D tentatively TRBD1 (5 bases). The germline V gene has CDR1 SGHRS and CDR2 YFSETQ. The V end lost 0 bases, the J end lost 2 bases, and 8 bases lay between the germline ends. This CDR3 has 15 residues.

V is TRBV28 and J is TRBJ1-4; no firm D call. Germline V CDR1 and CDR2: MDHEN, SYDVKM. The V end lost 0 bases, the J end lost 5 bases, and 13 bases lay between the germline ends. There are 16 residues in the CDR3. CDR3: CASSLWDASPNEKLFF. CDR3 DNA sequence: TGTGCCAGCAGTTTATGGGACGCTAGCCCGAATGAAAAACTGTTTTTT.

This chain uses TRBV19 with TRBJ2-2; 11 bases match TRBD2. CDR1 is LNHDA and CDR2 is SQIVND in the germline V gene (reference sequence). This CDR3 spans 16 amino acids. The trim removed 7 bases at V and 2 bases at J, leaving 6 bases unmatched. The CDR3 region has the DNA TGTGCCAGTACTCATAGCGGGAGGGCTAACACCGGGGAGCTGTTTTTT. Its protein product is CASTHSGRANTGELFF.

The chain joins TRBV11-2 to TRBJ2-7, with TRBD2 matching over 10 bases. Germline values: CDR1 SGHAT, CDR2 FQNNGV. V shed 4 bases and J 6 bases; nucleotides not matched to a gene: 9. The CDR3 loop spans 15 amino acids. The CDR3: CASSSRVLAGAEQYF. DNA of the CDR3: TGTGCCAGCAGCTCCCGGGTGCTAGCGGGAGCCGAGCAGTACTTC.

The gene calls are TRBV6-5 and TRBJ2-7; the match to TRBD2 covers 8 bases. V was clipped by 2 bases and J by 1 base; unmatched bases: 1. The germline CDR1 and CDR2 sequences are MNHEY and SVGAGI. The CDR3 has 14 amino acids. The CDR3 protein is CASSYAGGSYEQYF. The CDR3 nucleotides read TGTGCCAGCAGTTACGCGGGGGGATCCTACGAGCAGTACTTC.

J is TRBJ2-7 and V is TRBV7-9; 10 bases align to TRBD2. The CDR3 has 14 amino acids. Per germline, CDR1 SEHNR and CDR2 FQNEAQ (reference sequence). With V trimmed by 1 base and J by 11 bases, 8 bases remained unmatched. The CDR3 reads CASSLDPSGSPEYF. As DNA, the CDR3 is TGTGCCAGCAGCTTAGATCCTAGCGGGAGTCCCGAGTACTTC.

The chain employs TRBV6-5 and TRBJ1-5; no firm D call. V lost 2 bases and J 3 bases, leaving 5 bases between the germline ends. Germline CDR1 MNHEY, CDR2 SVGAGI. This CDR3 comprises 13 residues. The CDR3 bases are TGTGCCAGCAGTTACGGGAACAATCAGCCCCAGCATTTT. Translation gives CASSYGNNQPQHF.

CDR3 region: CASSLLRNTEAFF. The CDR3 coding sequence is TGTGCCAGCAGTTTATTACGGAACACTGAAGCTTTCTTT. This sequence joins TRBV28 and TRBJ1-1; D unclear. In germline, CDR1 is MDHEN, CDR2 SYDVKM. V was cut by 1 base and J by 1 base, with 4 bases left in between. CDR3 size: 13 residues. Filled out from reference TRBV28 and TRBJ1-1, the complete variable domain reads DVKVTQSSRYLVKRTGEKVFLECVQDMDHENMFWYRQDPGLGLRLIYFSYDVKMKEKGDIPEGYSVSREKKERFSLILESASTNQTSMYLCASSLLRNTEAFFGQGTRLTVV.

DNA for the CDR3: TGTGCCAGCAGTTTCGGAGGGGCGGGTCAGCCCCAGCATTTT. Protein sequence: CASSFGGAGQPQHF. The chain employs TRBV27 and TRBJ1-5, with D tentatively TRBD1 (5 bases). Deletions cut 3 bases from V and 6 bases from J, with 12 bases between. The CDR3 contains 14 residues. Germline V gene sequence: CDR1 MNHEY, CDR2 SMNVEV (reference sequence).

The chain recombines TRBV10-3 with TRBJ2-7; possible D gene TRBD1, 5 bases. Between the trimmed V and J ends, which lost 3 bases and 7 bases, there was a span of 10 bases. The CDR3 consists of 12 residues. Germline values: CDR1 ENHRY, CDR2 SYGVKD. In DNA, the CDR3 is TGTGCCATCAGTGATAGGGGCCGAGAGCAGTACTTC. It translates to CAISDRGREQYF.

The chain is built from TRBV7-8 and TRBJ1-5; D is uncertain. Germline lookup yields CDR1 SGHVS and CDR2 FQNEAQ. The length of the CDR3 is 14 residues. Trimming pared 7 bases from V and 0 bases from J, leaving 10 bases between. This CDR3 reads CASTLSASNQPQHF. The DNA of the CDR3 is TGTGCCAGCACCCTGTCCGCTAGCAATCAGCCCCAGCATTTT.

This clone appeared once. The chain has TRBV7-6 and TRBJ1-4, with a tentative D call TRBD1 (6 bases). V gave up 0 bases and J gave up 5 bases, with 16 bases separating them. Germline assignment: CDR1 SGHVS and CDR2 FNYEAQ. The CDR3 spans 17 residues. CDR3 coding DNA: TGTGCCAGCAGCTTAGCCCAGGGGCCTGCAGCAAATGAAAAACTGTTTTTT. It is translated as CASSLAQGPAANEKLFF.

This chain joins TRBV6-1 and TRBJ1-1, with D perhaps TRBD1 (5 bases). The CDR3 covers 14 residues. With 1 base removed from V and 4 bases from J, the gap between germline ends came to 10 bases. Germline loops: CDR1 MNHNS, CDR2 SASEGT. CDR3 sequence (DNA): TGTGCCAGCAGTGAAGGGGGCCCGGCCACTGAAGCTTTCTTT. Residues: CASSEGGPATEAFF.

The chain combines TRBV7-2 with TRBJ2-6; 8 nucleotides align to TRBD1. Germline V gene lookup returns CDR1 SGHTA and CDR2 FQGNSA. Unmatched junction bases numbered 0, after V lost 3 bases and J lost 2 bases. This CDR3 region has 15 residues. CDR3 coding DNA: TGTGCCAGCAGCTTGACAGGGGCTGGGGCCAACGTCCTGACTTTC. It encodes CASSLTGAGANVLTF.

V is TRBV5-4 and J is TRBJ2-3; 9 nucleotides line up with TRBD2. Trimming took 0 bases from V and 6 from J; bases not matched to a gene: 8. The CDR3 has 16 amino acids. Germline V gene lookup returns CDR1 SGHNT and CDR2 YYREEE (reference sequence). The DNA for the CDR3 is TGTGCCAGCAGCTTGGGTAGCGGGAGTGCAGGCGATACGCAGTATTTT. It codes for CASSLGSGSAGDTQYF.

The chain carries TRBV5-4 and TRBJ2-5; 12 nucleotides agree with TRBD2. Germline V gene data show CDR1 as SGHNT and CDR2 as YYREEE (reference sequence). J gave up 5 bases and V 4 bases, and 6 bases lay outside the gene matches. This CDR3 is 15 amino acids long. CDR3 DNA: TGTGCCAGCAGCCTTGGACTAGCGGGACGGGAGACCCAGTACTTC. Residues: CASSLGLAGRETQYF.

The chain joins TRBV7-3 to TRBJ2-1, with 9 nucleotides matching TRBD2. The germline gives CDR1 SGHTA, CDR2 FQGTGA. Unmatched junction bases numbered 3, after V lost 8 bases and J lost 4 bases. The CDR3 consists of 13 residues. This CDR3 is CASGREGYNEQFF. CDR3 bases: TGTGCCAGCGGGCGGGAGGGTTACAATGAGCAGTTCTTC.

The CDR3 loop is CASSTGTGTYEQYF. CDR3 coding DNA: TGTGCCAGCAGTACCGGGACAGGAACCTACGAGCAGTACTTC. The gene calls are TRBV7-9 and TRBJ2-7, with 8 bases matching TRBD1. This CDR3 has 14 amino acids. Germline lookup yields CDR1 SEHNR and CDR2 FQNEAQ (reference sequence). J gave up 2 bases and V 6 bases, and 6 bases lay outside the gene matches.

J is TRBJ2-2 and V is TRBV28, with 9 bases identical to TRBD1. Losses at the gene ends were 0 bases for V and 4 bases for J; bases not matched to a gene: 3. CDR1 MDHEN and CDR2 SYDVKM come from the germline V gene. The CDR3 is 16 residues long. The CDR3 bases are TGTGCCAGCAGTTTATGGGAGACAGGGGGCACCGGGGAGCTGTTTTTT. It translates to CASSLWETGGTGELFF.

The V and J genes are TRBV7-2 and TRBJ2-7; 8 nucleotides agree with TRBD1. J gave up 3 bases and V 4 bases, and 8 bases lay outside the gene matches. Germline CDR1 SGHTA, CDR2 FQGNSA. The CDR3 is made up of 15 amino acids. CDR3 protein: CASSSRTGRYYEQYF. The CDR3 DNA is TGTGCCAGCAGCTCTCGGACAGGGCGATACTACGAGCAGTACTTC.

The chain employs TRBV2 and TRBJ1-2, with 8 bases lining up with TRBD1. Germline CDR1 SNHLY, CDR2 FYNNEI. Trimming removed 5 bases from V and 4 bases from J; junction bases left unmatched: 6. This CDR3 spans 14 amino acids. The DNA for the CDR3 is TGTGCCAGCAGTCGACAGGGGAGGGGCTATGGCTACACCTTC. Translating it yields CASSRQGRGYGYTF.

The genes are TRBV7-8 and TRBJ2-7, with D perhaps being TRBD1 or TRBD2 (5 bases each). V dropped 2 bases and J dropped 2 bases, with 13 bases sitting between them. This CDR3 has 15 residues. CDR1 and CDR2 (germline): SGHVS, FQNEAQ. The CDR3 bases are TGTGCCAGCAGCTTACTGGGGACGGCCCCCTACGAGCAGTACTTC. This sequence encodes CASSLLGTAPYEQYF.

This chain links TRBV18 with TRBJ2-3; 12 positions match TRBD1. This CDR3 comprises 14 residues. Germline V gene lookup returns CDR1 KGHSH and CDR2 LQKENI. The V and J ends lost 4 bases and 4 bases, in that order; junction bases with no gene match: 0. CDR3 region: CASSRDRGPDTQYF. The DNA for the CDR3 is TGTGCCAGCTCACGGGACAGGGGGCCAGATACGCAGTATTTT.

The rearrangement links TRBV7-2 to TRBJ2-7, with 10 bases fitting TRBD1. The ends lost 4 bases at V and 4 bases at J; junction bases unmatched: 4. The CDR3 totals 14 residues. Germline loops: CDR1 SGHTA, CDR2 FQGNSA. The CDR3 nucleotides read TGTGCCAGCAGCTGGACAGGGGGACTGTACGAGCAGTACTTC. Translation gives CASSWTGGLYEQYF.